This T cell receptor beta chain was retrieved from a study of blood T cell repertoires in COVID-19. Study-wide context: The samples span acute and convalescent COVID-19 from the United States, Italy and Spain.

This clone showed up many times. The authors' processing: Nucleated cell number was recorded as an estimate derived from reference gene primer amplification. Sequencing used immunoSEQ multiplex PCR; TCRdb keeps in-frame clones, though not all of them. V and J calls and clone size are given by that table; D and trimming were obtained from the DNA. Of some 62,000 clones listed, around 80% are singletons. CDR1 and CDR2 from the germline V gene are SGHRS and YFSETQ. V was clipped by 4 bases and J by 2 bases; unmatched bases: 6. The CDR3 is 15 amino acids. Seattle cases were enrolled at active infection and followed longitudinally.

Source material: peripheral blood. The receptor's source is a man between 60 and 70 years old with COVID-19, enrolled during active disease. The rearrangement joins TRBV5-1 to TRBJ1-2; TRBD1 matches at 9 bases. CDR3 amino acids: CASSTTGGENYGYTF. The CDR3 bases are TGCGCCAGCAGCACCACAGGGGGCGAGAACTATGGCTACACCTTC.